This T cell receptor (beta chain) was identified during a study of identical twins. Study-wide findings and caveats: Zero-insertion analyses might be partly confounded by invariant T cells like MAIT and iNKT.

This clonotype was counted a few times. The antigen is unknown. TCRdb used MiXCR to reprocess the 5' RACE reads, holding one entry per CDR3 protein. The sample lists a few hundred thousand distinct CDR3 sequences, roughly 24% occurring once. Trimming took off 4 bases at V and 6 bases at J, with 17 bases between the two ends. Germline assignment: CDR1 SGHRS and CDR2 YFSETQ. This CDR3 region has 15 residues. These records were also assigned to another study, of T cells expressing NK-cell markers. This second study notes: Sorting of alpha-beta TCR T cells alone was achieved in several experiments with an anti-gamma-delta TCR antibody. Roughly 6 donors showed dominant NKG2C+ clonotypes comprising about 1.0-7.0% of their CD8+ T cells.

The V call is TRBV5-1, the J call TRBJ1-5; D call uncertain. The sequenced sample consisted of CD4+ T cells sorted from blood. The source of this sequence is a woman aged 18-35 years in good health. This CDR3 reads CASSADPGGTQPQHF. CDR3 DNA: TGCGCCAGCAGCGCAGACCCGGGAGGTACTCAGCCCCAGCATTTT.